What follows are 29 T cell receptor beta chains derived from one specimen sequenced in a study of CD8 T cells in ankylosing spondylitis. MiXCR was run by TCRdb on the 5' RACE reads, yielding one entry per CDR3 protein. Of fewer than 250,000 distinct CDR3 sequences listed, about a quarter are singletons. Specimen: blood, either unsorted or a sorted T cell fraction (not recorded which). These receptors all come from a male donor with ankylosing spondylitis or in good health (not recorded which).

This chain joins TRBV10-3 and TRBJ2-1; 10 nucleotides match TRBD2. CDR3 length equals 14 residues. The germline V gene has CDR1 ENHRY and CDR2 SYGVKD. V was pared by 5 bases and J by 8 bases, with 6 bases of the junction left unmatched. CDR3 DNA sequence: TGTGCCATCAGTACACAGACTAGCGGGTATGAGCAGTTCTTC. Translated, it gives CAISTQTSGYEQFF.

At least ten counts were recorded for this clonotype. The chain carries TRBV7-3 and TRBJ2-3; 7 nucleotides match TRBD2. V shed 11 bases, J shed 4 bases, and the junction held 9 bases outside the gene matches. The CDR3 has 13 amino acids. Germline loops: CDR1 SGHTA, CDR2 FQGTGA. CDR3: CASGRELPDTQYF. The DNA of the CDR3 is TGTGCCTCGGGGCGGGAGTTGCCAGATACGCAGTATTTT.

The gene calls are TRBV29-1 and TRBJ2-1; possible D gene TRBD2, 6 bases. The CDR3 has 14 residues. The germline CDR1 and CDR2 sequences are SQVTM and ANQGSEA. V lost 7 bases, J lost 1 base, and 14 bases lay in between. The CDR3 spells CSAGGQGSYNEQFF. The CDR3 region has the DNA TGCAGCGCTGGAGGGCAGGGTTCCTACAATGAGCAGTTCTTC.

The CDR3 DNA follows: TGCAGTGCTAGATCGGTAGCGGGAGGGAACAATGAGCAGTTCTTC. Its protein product is CSARSVAGGNNEQFF. This rearrangement joins TRBV20-1 to TRBJ2-1, with 11 bases identical to TRBD2. The J segment lost 5 bases and the V segment lost 2 bases, leaving 5 bases of the junction unmatched. This CDR3 contains 15 residues. The germline V gene encodes CDR1 DFQATT and CDR2 SNEGSKA (reference sequence).

The CDR3 nucleotides are TGCGCCAGCAGCTTGGGACAGGGGAACGTTGGGGCCAACGTCCTGACTTTC. Translating it yields CASSLGQGNVGANVLTF. The chain joins TRBV5-1 to TRBJ2-6; 8 bases agree with TRBD1. CDR1 is SGHRS and CDR2 is YFSETQ in the germline V gene. Unmatched junction bases numbered 5, after V lost 0 bases and J lost 3 bases. The CDR3 is 17 amino acids.

This clonotype was seen more than once but under ten times. This chain uses TRBV29-1 with TRBJ2-1; D is unresolved. The germline CDR1 and CDR2 sequences are SQVTM and ANQGSEA. The length of the CDR3 is 11 residues. Trimming took off 3 bases at V and 12 bases at J, with 12 bases between the two ends. DNA of the CDR3: TGCAGCGTTGAGGTGTTTTCAGGGCAGTTCTTC. This sequence encodes CSVEVFSGQFF.

Ten or more counts support this clonotype. This chain uses TRBV27 with TRBJ2-2, with 7 bases matching TRBD1. J gave up 0 bases and V 6 bases, and 7 bases lay outside the gene matches. The CDR3 spans 16 residues. Germline loops: CDR1 MNHEY, CDR2 SMNVEV (reference sequence). For the CDR3, the DNA is TGTGCCAGCAGATCCAAGGGGGCTACGAACACCGGGGAGCTGTTTTTT. Translating gives CASRSKGATNTGELFF.

As to this clonotype: A read error may explain this, as a much larger clone is one base away. V usage is TRBV12-3 or TRBV12-4 and J usage is TRBJ2-1; TRBD2 aligns across 8 bases. This CDR3 comprises 19 residues. CDR3 in DNA: TGTACCAGCAGTTTAGCGCTAGCGGGTGTCGACCCTGGTAACAATGAGCAGTTCTTC. Its translation: CTSSLALAGVDPGNNEQFF.

This clonotype was counted many times. The chain uses TRBV2 and TRBJ2-3, with D possibly TRBD2 on 5 matching bases. The CDR3 loop spans 15 amino acids. Deletions cut 5 bases from V and 6 bases from J, with 18 bases between. The germline V gene has CDR1 SNHLY and CDR2 FYNNEI. The CDR3 DNA reads as TGTGCCAGCAGTTACTCGGGAACCGCTGGGGATACGCAGTATTTT. Protein sequence: CASSYSGTAGDTQYF.

This clonotype has at least ten counts. The chain links TRBV7-3 to TRBJ2-2; perhaps TRBD2 as D (6 bases). Looked up from germline, CDR1 is SGHTA and CDR2 is FQGTGA. Trimming left V 2 bases short and J 5 bases short, with 9 bases between. CDR3 length: 14 amino acids. As DNA, the CDR3 is TGTGCCAGCAGCTTAGACGGAGGGACCGGGGAGCTGTTTTTT. It is translated as CASSLDGGTGELFF.

This clonotype was seen ten or more times. This chain connects TRBV10-3 to TRBJ2-1; unclear D gene. Germline lookup yields CDR1 ENHRY and CDR2 SYGVKD. V lost 7 bases, J lost 6 bases, and 19 bases lay in between. The CDR3 is 15 amino acids. CDR3 loop: CAITSDVQPGNEQFF. The CDR3 DNA reads TGTGCCATCACCTCGGACGTTCAGCCCGGCAATGAGCAGTTCTTC.

This clonotype was detected ten times or more. The chain recombines TRBV5-6 with TRBJ2-5; D possibly corresponds to TRBD1 (5 bases). Germline V gene lookup returns CDR1 SGHDT and CDR2 YYEEEE. The V gene lost 5 bases and the J gene lost 1 base, with 12 bases spanning the gap. This CDR3 comprises 14 residues. CDR3: CASSVGVAQETQYF. In DNA form, the CDR3 reads TGTGCCAGCAGTGTAGGGGTGGCCCAAGAGACCCAGTACTTC.

This clonotype was picked up a small number of times. The chain employs TRBV20-1 and TRBJ2-2, with D possibly TRBD2 on 6 matching bases. V dropped 1 base and J dropped 2 bases, with 8 bases sitting between them. Germline V gene lookup returns CDR1 DFQATT and CDR2 SNEGSKA (reference sequence). The CDR3 is 14 amino acids. CDR3 in amino acids: CSARGRANTGELFF. DNA for the CDR3: TGCAGTGCTAGAGGGAGGGCCAACACCGGGGAGCTGTTTTTT.

This sequence joins TRBV20-1 and TRBJ1-6; 7 bases are a match to TRBD1. The CDR3 has 15 amino acids. The germline CDR1 and CDR2 sequences are DFQATT and SNEGSKA (reference sequence). Trimming removed 6 bases from V and 7 bases from J; junction bases left unmatched: 12. The CDR3 nucleotides read TGCAGTGCGTTGGACAGGCGGGCCCACAATTCACCCCTCCACTTT. Its protein product is CSALDRRAHNSPLHF.

This clonotype was counted many times. This chain uses TRBV2 with TRBJ2-3; TRBD2 might be the D (6 bases). Looked up from germline, CDR1 is SNHLY and CDR2 is FYNNEI. V was clipped by 4 bases and J by 2 bases, with 10 bases between them. The CDR3 covers 14 residues. CDR3 residues: CASSVRDFTDTQYF. CDR3 DNA: TGTGCCAGCAGTGTTCGGGACTTCACAGATACGCAGTATTTT. Looking up the rest from reference TRBV2 and TRBJ2-3 gives the full variable domain: EPEVTQTPSHQVTQMGQEVILRCVPISNHLYFYWYRQILGQKVEFLVSFYNNEISEKSEIFDDQFSVERPDGSNFTLKIRSTKLEDSAMYFCASSVRDFTDTQYFGPGTRLTVL.

The CDR3 DNA reads as TGTGCCAGCAGTGAACCAGGGGGATATGGCTACACCTTC. This gives the protein CASSEPGGYGYTF. The chain recombines TRBV25-1 with TRBJ1-2; 7 nucleotides line up with TRBD1. CDR3 size: 13 residues. Germline CDR1 MGHDK, CDR2 SYGVNS. V was clipped by 2 bases and J by 5 bases; unmatched bases: 2.

The V and J genes are TRBV20-1 and TRBJ2-4; TRBD2 is a possible D gene (5 bases). Trimming removed 0 bases at V and 1 base at J, with 7 bases between. This CDR3 comprises 14 residues. CDR1 is DFQATT and CDR2 is SNEGSKA in the germline V gene (reference sequence). The CDR3 coding sequence is TGCAGTGCTAGAGAAAGAGGGGCCAAAAACATTCAGTACTTC. Translation: CSARERGAKNIQYF.

This clonotype has more than one count but fewer than ten. The chain carries TRBV20-1 and TRBJ2-3; 14 bases are a match to TRBD2. The germline CDR1 and CDR2 sequences are DFQATT and SNEGSKA (reference sequence). J gave up 0 bases and V 3 bases, and 8 bases lay outside the gene matches. The CDR3 totals 18 residues. The CDR3 DNA reads as TGCAGTGCTAGTTCCCGGACTAGCGGGAGGAGGAGCACAGATACGCAGTATTTT. This encodes CSASSRTSGRRSTDTQYF.

This clonotype occurred many times. The chain joins TRBV12-3 or TRBV12-4 to TRBJ2-5, with TRBD1 as a possible D gene (5 bases). CDR3 length: 12 amino acids. Trimming removed 8 bases at V and 5 bases at J, with 12 bases between. This chain's CDR3 is CASSDTIETQYF. CDR3 DNA: TGTGCCAGCTCGGACACGATTGAGACCCAGTACTTC.

The chain is built from TRBV6-1 and TRBJ1-3; D gene unclear. V dropped 1 base and J dropped 2 bases, with 9 bases sitting between them. This CDR3 is 15 amino acids long. Germline loops: CDR1 MNHNS, CDR2 SASEGT. The CDR3 spells CASSEGRVTGNTIYF. The CDR3 DNA reads TGTGCCAGCAGTGAAGGAAGGGTGACTGGAAACACCATATATTTT.

This clonotype showed up many times. The rearrangement uses TRBV20-1 and TRBJ1-3; no definite D call. Germline-derived CDR1 and CDR2 are DFQATT and SNEGSKA (reference sequence). This CDR3 comprises 14 residues. V gave up 6 bases and J gave up 0 bases, with 12 bases separating them. In nucleotides, the CDR3 is TGCAGTGCGATTAGTGAAGGCTCTGGAAACACCATATATTTT. Translating it yields CSAISEGSGNTIYF.

This clonotype was seen repeatedly, ten times or more. An end of the junction does not agree with germline; a read error may underlie this. J is TRBJ2-7 and V is TRBV11-2, with D perhaps TRBD2 (5 bases). The CDR3 contains 12 residues. In germline, CDR1 is SGHAT, CDR2 FQNNGV. CDR3 nucleotides: TGTGCCAGCAGCGATACTGTCGGGATGGGCCACTTC. Translated: CASSDTVGMGHF.

The chain recombines TRBV12-3 or TRBV12-4 with TRBJ2-3, with D possibly being TRBD2 (6 bases). The CDR3 is 16 residues long. Trimming took off 2 bases at V and 1 base at J, with 13 bases between the two ends. DNA for the CDR3: TGTGCCAGCAGTTTACGGGCTAGCGTTGGCACAGATACGCAGTATTTT. This codes for CASSLRASVGTDTQYF.

This chain connects TRBV7-9 to TRBJ2-7; D is possibly TRBD1 (5 bases). The CDR3 is made up of 15 amino acids. CDR1 is SEHNR and CDR2 is FQNEAQ in the germline V gene (reference sequence). V lost 5 bases and J lost 0, with 14 bases in between. The CDR3, as DNA: TGTGCCAGCAGCCCCACCCAGGGAAGCTCCTACGAGCAGTACTTC. Translation: CASSPTQGSSYEQYF.

The sample holds many counts of this clonotype. The chain carries TRBV12-3 or TRBV12-4 and TRBJ2-7, with 7 bases lining up with TRBD2. J gave up 5 bases and V 1 base, and 5 bases lay outside the gene matches. The CDR3 extends over 14 amino acids. The CDR3 loop reads CASSLGRELNEQYF. In DNA form, the CDR3 reads TGTGCCAGCAGTTTAGGGCGGGAGTTGAACGAGCAGTACTTC.

The table lists this clonotype with many counts. The chain links TRBV20-1 to TRBJ1-5; no clear D gene. V lost 3 bases to trimming and J lost 3 bases, with 9 bases between them. The CDR3 is 13 amino acids. From germline, CDR1 is DFQATT and CDR2 SNEGSKA (reference sequence). CDR3: CSARLGNNQPQHF. DNA of the CDR3: TGCAGTGCTAGGCTAGGGAACAATCAGCCCCAGCATTTT.

This clonotype was observed many times. V usage is TRBV25-1 and J usage is TRBJ1-3; maybe TRBD1 (6 bases). The germline V and J ends were trimmed by 3 bases and 0 bases, with 12 bases remaining between them. The germline CDR1 and CDR2 sequences are MGHDK and SYGVNS. This CDR3 has 16 residues. Here the CDR3 reads CASSERGGSSGNTIYF. The CDR3 bases are TGTGCCAGCAGTGAGAGAGGGGGGAGCTCTGGAAACACCATATATTTT.

This clonotype was seen ten or more times. This chain connects TRBV20-1 to TRBJ1-4; no reliable D call. Germline V gene sequence: CDR1 DFQATT, CDR2 SNEGSKA (reference sequence). V lost 1 base and J 7 bases, leaving 10 bases between the germline ends. The CDR3 sequence is 13 residues long. Here the CDR3 DNA reads TGCAGTGCTAGAGGAGGGTTCGGTGAAAAACTGTTTTTT. Protein product: CSARGGFGEKLFF.

In its sample, this clonotype was seen many times. This chain joins TRBV25-1 and TRBJ2-5, with TRBD2 matching over 8 bases. This CDR3 comprises 15 residues. V trimming: 4 bases; J trimming: 1 base; junction bases outside the gene matches: 5. Germline CDR1 and CDR2: MGHDK and SYGVNS. CDR3 region: CASSGTSGFQETQYF. DNA for the CDR3: TGTGCCAGCAGTGGTACTAGCGGCTTCCAAGAGACCCAGTACTTC.